This T cell receptor (beta chain) emerged from a study of blood T cell repertoires in COVID-19. As for the study in general: The cDNA or gDNA used as material had been derived from T cells, B-cell-depleted T cells, or PBMCs.

V gave up 3 bases and J gave up 7 bases; unmatched junction bases: 9. The CDR3 length is 16 residues. Germline V gene sequence: CDR1 LGHNT, CDR2 FRNRAP. In the original processing: The assay estimated nucleated cells by amplifying reference gene primers. Clones were sequenced by immunoSEQ multiplex PCR, and TCRdb holds only the in-frame ones, with some missing. The D gene and trimming were derived from the DNA, and the V and J assignments and clone size from that table. Found here are roughly 260,000 clones, approximately 90% of them singletons; the top ten hold roughly 4%. The sequence was obtained from a man aged 60-69 years who had recovered from COVID-19. Sequencing used peripheral blood. The gene calls are TRBV12-5 and TRBJ1-4; TRBD1 matches at 9 bases. CDR3 sequence reads: CASGFYAGQGLEKLFF. The CDR3 region has the DNA TGTGCTAGTGGTTTCTATGCGGGACAGGGTCTTGAAAAACTGTTTTTT.